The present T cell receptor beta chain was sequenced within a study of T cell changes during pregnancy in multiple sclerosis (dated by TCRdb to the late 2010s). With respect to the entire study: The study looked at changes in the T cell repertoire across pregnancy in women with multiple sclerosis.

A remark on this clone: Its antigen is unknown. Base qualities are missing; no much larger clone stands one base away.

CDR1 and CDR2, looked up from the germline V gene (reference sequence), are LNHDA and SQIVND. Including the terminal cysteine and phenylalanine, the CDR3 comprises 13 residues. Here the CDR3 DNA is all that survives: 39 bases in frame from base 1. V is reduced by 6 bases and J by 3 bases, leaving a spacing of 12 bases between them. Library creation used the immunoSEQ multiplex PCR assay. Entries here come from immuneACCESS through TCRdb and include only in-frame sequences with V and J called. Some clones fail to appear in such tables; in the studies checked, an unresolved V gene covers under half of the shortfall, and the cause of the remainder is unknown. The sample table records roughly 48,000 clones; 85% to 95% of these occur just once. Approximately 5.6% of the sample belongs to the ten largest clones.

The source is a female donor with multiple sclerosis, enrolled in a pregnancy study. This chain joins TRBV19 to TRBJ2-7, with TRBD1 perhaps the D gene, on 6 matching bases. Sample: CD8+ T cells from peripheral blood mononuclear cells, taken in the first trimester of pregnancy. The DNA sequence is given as TGTGCCAGTAGCCCCGGACAGTACTACGAGCAGTACTTC. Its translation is CASSPGQYYEQYF.